These 30 T cell receptor beta chains were all obtained from the same sample, sequenced in a study of T-cell memory formation after mild COVID-19. Using its own MiXCR run on the 5' RACE reads, TCRdb lists one record per CDR3 protein. This table holds roughly 250,000 distinct CDR3 sequences, about a sixth found once. Sequences were obtained from PBMCs or a T cell subset sorted from them (not recorded which). These receptors originate from a young man who had mild COVID-19 (a few samples of this study predate the infection). Cell type and time point are not known.

This clonotype was seen more than once but under ten times. This sequence joins TRBV13 and TRBJ2-6; tentative D call: TRBD1 (6 bases). Germline V gene lookup returns CDR1 PRHDT and CDR2 FYEKMQ (reference sequence). The CDR3 contains 18 residues. V lost 6 bases, J lost 0 bases, and 18 bases lay in between. DNA of the CDR3: TGTGCCAGCAGTAGGGGGTTCGGTTGGAGCTCTGGGGCCAACGTCCTGACTTTC. This encodes CASSRGFGWSSGANVLTF.

The rearrangement uses TRBV5-1 and TRBJ2-3; TRBD1 is a possible D gene (6 bases). Per germline, CDR1 SGHRS and CDR2 YFSETQ. This CDR3 spans 15 amino acids. V was trimmed by 4 bases and J by 2 bases, leaving 14 bases between them. In nucleotides, the CDR3 is TGCGCCAGCAGCGAAAGGACAGATTACACAGATACGCAGTATTTT. Its translation: CASSERTDYTDTQYF.

The chain uses TRBV20-1 and TRBJ2-5, with 10 bases fitting TRBD1. Per the germline V gene, CDR1 is DFQATT and CDR2 is SNEGSKA (reference sequence). Trimming removed 1 base from V and 5 bases from J; junction bases left unmatched: 7. CDR3 size: 15 residues. CDR3 sequence reads: CSARGDRGPGETQYF. The CDR3 DNA follows: TGCAGTGCTAGAGGGGACAGGGGTCCGGGGGAGACCCAGTACTTC.

This clonotype has only a few counts. This chain uses TRBV12-3 or TRBV12-4 with TRBJ2-4; 9 bases align to TRBD1. The CDR3 has 13 amino acids. The J segment lost 7 bases and the V segment lost 7 bases, leaving 5 bases of the junction unmatched. CDR3 residues: CASTLDRGNIQYF. CDR3 DNA sequence: TGTGCCAGCACCCTCGACAGGGGGAACATTCAGTACTTC.

This clonotype appeared a few times. This chain uses TRBV4-3 with TRBJ2-5; no definite D call. CDR1 LGHNA and CDR2 YSLEER come from the germline V gene. The CDR3 sequence is 14 residues long. The V end was cut by 4 bases, the J end by 2 bases, with 11 bases between. The CDR3 sequence is CASSPTDRQETQYF. DNA of the CDR3: TGCGCCAGCAGCCCCACGGACCGGCAAGAGACCCAGTACTTC.

The table lists this clonotype with a few counts. The chain couples TRBV5-4 to TRBJ1-3; TRBD1 matches at 10 bases. The CDR3 loop spans 17 amino acids. V trimming: 4 bases; J trimming: 0 bases; junction bases outside the gene matches: 7. Per the germline V gene, CDR1 is SGHNT and CDR2 is YYREEE (reference sequence). The CDR3 sequence is CASSVGDRGLSGNTIYF. For the CDR3, the DNA is TGTGCCAGCAGCGTTGGGGACAGGGGCCTCTCTGGAAACACCATATATTTT. The variable domain in full, with the rest retrieved from reference TRBV5-4 and TRBJ1-3, is ETGVTQSPTHLIKTRGQQVTLRCSSQSGHNTVSWYQQALGQGPQFIFQYYREEENGRGNFPPRFSGLQFPNYSSELNVNALELDDSALYLCASSVGDRGLSGNTIYFGEGSWLTVV.

The rearrangement joins TRBV15 to TRBJ2-1; TRBD1 aligns across 7 bases. The CDR3 loop spans 15 amino acids. Per germline, CDR1 LNHNV and CDR2 YYDKDF (reference sequence). Trimming at V came to 5 bases and at J to 9 bases, leaving 13 bases not matched to a gene. The CDR3 region is CATSPNPPPGGEQFF. CDR3 in DNA: TGTGCCACCAGCCCAAACCCCCCCCCAGGGGGTGAGCAGTTCTTC.

The chain combines TRBV19 with TRBJ1-1, with D uncertain. Germline lookup yields CDR1 LNHDA and CDR2 SQIVND (reference sequence). Trimming left V 5 bases short and J 5 bases short, with 12 bases between. This CDR3 comprises 13 residues. The CDR3 DNA reads as TGTGCCAGTAGTTCGGACCGGAAGACTGAAGCTTTCTTT. Its protein product is CASSSDRKTEAFF.

This clonotype was seen a handful of times. The V gene is TRBV7-6, the J gene TRBJ2-6; no clear D gene. In germline, CDR1 is SGHVS, CDR2 FNYEAQ. Trimming removed 3 bases at V and 4 bases at J, with 10 bases between. This CDR3 contains 15 residues. The CDR3 sequence: CASSFRVGGANVLTF. CDR3 bases: TGTGCCAGCAGCTTTAGAGTGGGGGGGGCCAACGTCCTGACTTTC.

This clonotype was counted between two and nine times. V is TRBV12-3 or TRBV12-4 and J is TRBJ2-7; 9 bases are shared with TRBD2. The CDR3 runs to 14 residues. V was pared by 3 bases and J by 3 bases, with 3 bases of the junction left unmatched. The CDR3 sequence is CASSLASGDYEQYF. The CDR3 nucleotides are TGTGCCAGCAGTTTGGCTAGCGGGGACTACGAGCAGTACTTC.

The table lists this clonotype with a few counts. V is TRBV7-9 and J is TRBJ1-1; D is unresolved. The CDR3 sequence is 14 residues long. CDR1 and CDR2 (germline): SEHNR, FQNEAQ (reference sequence). With 3 bases removed from V and 6 bases from J, the gap between germline ends came to 14 bases. CDR3 sequence (DNA): TGTGCCAGCAGCTTTGTGAGGGTAGCGGCTGAAGCTTTCTTT. Encoded protein: CASSFVRVAAEAFF. The full variable domain, in which reference TRBV7-9 and TRBJ1-1 provide the parts outside the CDR3, is DTGVSQNPRHKITKRGQNVTFRCDPISEHNRLYWYRQTLGQGPEFLTYFQNEAQLEKSRLLSDRFSAERPKGSFSTLEIQRTEQGDSAMYLCASSFVRVAAEAFFGQGTRLTVV.

The chain couples TRBV5-4 to TRBJ2-3; D is unresolved. The ends were cut back, 3 bases at V and 1 base at J, with 9 bases in the middle. The CDR3 is made up of 14 amino acids. In germline, CDR1 is SGHNT, CDR2 YYREEE (reference sequence). The CDR3 DNA sequence: TGTGCCAGCAGCTCCACCAGTGGCACAGATACGCAGTATTTT. It specifies CASSSTSGTDTQYF.

The J gene is TRBJ2-2, the V gene TRBV29-1; D may match TRBD1 or TRBD2 (5 bases each). Germline V CDR1 and CDR2: SQVTM, ANQGSEA. Trimming removed 7 bases at V and 4 bases at J, with 13 bases between. The CDR3 is made up of 13 amino acids. CDR3 coding DNA: TGCAGCGGGACGGGACCGATCACCGGGGAGCTGTTTTTT. Residues: CSGTGPITGELFF.

The rearrangement uses TRBV12-3 or TRBV12-4 and TRBJ2-5; no clear D. The CDR3 is made up of 11 amino acids. Between the trimmed V and J ends, which lost 3 bases and 7 bases, there was a span of 6 bases. For the CDR3, the DNA is TGTGCCAGCAGTTTGTTGTGGACCCAGTACTTC. Its protein product is CASSLLWTQYF.

As for this clonotype: At one of its ends the junction is not consistent with the germline gene, which may arise from a read error. The rearrangement joins TRBV2 to TRBJ2-7, with 7 bases that match TRBD1. CDR1 SNHLY and CDR2 FYNNEI come from the germline V gene. The CDR3 length is 12 residues. DNA of the CDR3: TGTGCCAGTTCCCGGGACAGCGAAACAACCACCTTC. Protein: CASSRDSETTTF.

The gene calls are TRBV6-2 or TRBV6-3 and TRBJ2-7; D unclear. CDR3 length equals 13 residues. Germline CDR1 and CDR2: MNHEY and SVGEGT. V lost 2 bases and J 7 bases, leaving 12 bases between the germline ends. CDR3 region: CASSYPNSPEQYV. CDR3 sequence (DNA): TGTGCCAGCAGTTACCCCAACTCTCCTGAGCAGTACGTC.

The rearrangement joins TRBV9 to TRBJ2-3; unclear D gene. CDR1 is SGDLS, CDR2 YYNGEE, per germline. The CDR3 totals 16 residues. The V end lost 0 bases, the J end lost 0 bases, and 11 bases lay between the germline ends. The CDR3 nucleotides read TGTGCCAGCAGCGTAGTCCACGGACGGAGCACAGATACGCAGTATTTT. Its translation is CASSVVHGRSTDTQYF. Complete variable domain (other parts from reference TRBV9 and TRBJ2-3): DSGVTQTPKHLITATGQRVTLRCSPRSGDLSVYWYQQSLDQGLQFLIQYYNGEERAKGNILERFSAQQFPDLHSELNLSSLELGDSALYFCASSVVHGRSTDTQYFGPGTRLTVL.

This clonotype was found a few times. The V gene is TRBV4-3, the J gene TRBJ1-1; D remains ambiguous. Trimming took 4 bases from V and 1 from J, leaving 13 bases between them. The V gene's germline CDR1 is LGHNA and CDR2 YSLEER. The CDR3 has 15 residues. The CDR3 sequence: CASSPFTGGNTEAFF. DNA for the CDR3: TGCGCCAGCAGCCCTTTTACGGGAGGGAACACTGAAGCTTTCTTT.

In its sample, this clonotype was seen many times. This sequence joins TRBV7-8 and TRBJ1-6; a possible D gene is TRBD1 (6 bases). V was clipped by 5 bases and J by 10 bases, with 21 bases between them. CDR3 length: 16 residues. In germline, CDR1 is SGHVS, CDR2 FQNEAQ. CDR3 nucleotide sequence: TGTGCCAGCAGCCCCCCCCGGCAGGGGAATCTATCACCCCTCCACTTT. Protein: CASSPPRQGNLSPLHF.

The chain has TRBV3-1 and TRBJ2-5; TRBD2 might be the D (5 bases). V gave up 3 bases and J gave up 5 bases, with 7 bases separating them. CDR3 length equals 12 residues. Per the germline V gene, CDR1 is LGHDT and CDR2 is YNNKEL (reference sequence). The CDR3 is CASSQWEETQYF. In nucleotides, the CDR3 is TGTGCCAGCAGCCAGTGGGAGGAGACCCAGTACTTC.

This clonotype was found a few times. V usage is TRBV7-9 and J usage is TRBJ2-2; D is unclear. This CDR3 comprises 13 residues. Trimming cost V 2 bases and J 6 bases, with 7 bases left between them. CDR1 and CDR2 from the germline V gene are SEHNR and FQNEAQ (reference sequence). DNA of the CDR3: TGTGCCAGCAGCTTAAACCAGCCCGGGGAGCTGTTTTTT. Amino acid sequence: CASSLNQPGELFF. Full variable domain (remainder filled in from reference TRBV7-9 and TRBJ2-2): DTGVSQNPRHKITKRGQNVTFRCDPISEHNRLYWYRQTLGQGPEFLTYFQNEAQLEKSRLLSDRFSAERPKGSFSTLEIQRTEQGDSAMYLCASSLNQPGELFFGEGSRLTVL.

The chain carries TRBV2 and TRBJ1-5; no definite D call. The V gene's germline CDR1 is SNHLY and CDR2 FYNNEI. Trimming pared 3 bases from V and 0 bases from J, leaving 9 bases between. This CDR3 spans 15 amino acids. The CDR3 sequence: CASSDAGYSNQPQHF. Here the CDR3 DNA reads TGTGCCAGCAGTGACGCGGGGTATAGCAATCAGCCCCAGCATTTT.

This sequence joins TRBV14 and TRBJ2-2; TRBD1 agrees at 10 bases. Germline CDR1 and CDR2: SGHDN and FVKESK. The CDR3 loop spans 15 amino acids. With 5 bases clipped from V and 3 bases from J, the junction kept 3 bases outside the gene matches. CDR3 loop: CASSRTGGYTGELFF. CDR3 coding DNA: TGTGCCAGCAGCAGGACAGGGGGGTACACCGGGGAGCTGTTTTTT.

This clonotype has only a few counts. The chain uses TRBV7-2 and TRBJ2-1; possible D gene TRBD2, 5 bases. Germline CDR1 SGHTA, CDR2 FQGNSA. Trimming stripped 1 base from V and 4 bases from J, with 14 bases between. The CDR3 sequence is 16 residues long. CDR3 bases: TGTGCCAGCAGCTTAGTTTGGGGAGACACATACAATGAGCAGTTCTTC. Its translation: CASSLVWGDTYNEQFF.

This clonotype was found a few times. The gene calls are TRBV6-5 and TRBJ2-5; either TRBD1 or TRBD2 may supply D (5 bases each). V lost 4 bases to trimming and J lost 4 bases, with 10 bases between them. The CDR3 runs to 13 residues. CDR1 is MNHEY, CDR2 SVGAGI, per germline. The CDR3 spells CASSLGDRETQYF. In DNA, the CDR3 is TGTGCCAGCAGTTTGGGGGATCGAGAGACCCAGTACTTC.

The chain uses TRBV27 and TRBJ2-5, with 10 bases aligning to TRBD2. The CDR3 spans 18 residues. V shed 4 bases, J shed 5 bases, and the junction held 16 bases outside the gene matches. CDR1 and CDR2 from the germline V gene are MNHEY and SMNVEV (reference sequence). The CDR3 DNA sequence: TGTGCCAGCAGTTCCCCCCTAGCGGGGGACCGGGGCGGGGAGACCCAGTACTTC. Its protein product is CASSSPLAGDRGGETQYF.

This clonotype occurred many times. The chain employs TRBV7-6 and TRBJ1-6; unclear D gene. CDR3 length equals 17 residues. Trimming shortened V by 2 bases and J by 0 bases, and 11 bases separated the two germline ends. The germline V gene has CDR1 SGHVS and CDR2 FNYEAQ. The CDR3 protein is CASSLYPESSYNSPLHF. The CDR3 DNA reads as TGTGCCAGCAGCTTATACCCGGAGAGCTCCTATAATTCACCCCTCCACTTT.

The genes are TRBV20-1 and TRBJ1-6; possibly TRBD1 for D (5 bases). Trimming removed 1 base at V and 7 bases at J, with 11 bases between. CDR3 size: 14 residues. In germline, CDR1 is DFQATT, CDR2 SNEGSKA (reference sequence). CDR3 bases: TGCAGTGCTAGAGCGAGACAGTTCAATTCACCCCTCCACTTT. Its translation is CSARARQFNSPLHF.

This chain joins TRBV5-1 and TRBJ2-1; D may be TRBD1 or TRBD2 (5 bases each). Between the trimmed V and J ends, which lost 6 bases and 3 bases, there was a span of 13 bases. Germline V gene sequence: CDR1 SGHRS, CDR2 YFSETQ. The CDR3 runs to 14 residues. CDR3 DNA sequence: TGCGCCAGCACCCCGGGACGGATCTACAATGAGCAGTTCTTC. Its protein product is CASTPGRIYNEQFF.

In its sample, this clonotype was seen a few times. V gene TRBV15 combines with J gene TRBJ1-4; no clear D gene. The V end lost 4 bases, the J end lost 10 bases, and 13 bases lay between the germline ends. Germline V gene sequence: CDR1 LNHNV, CDR2 YYDKDF (reference sequence). The CDR3 runs to 13 residues. The CDR3 region is CATSTDTARKLFF. The CDR3 DNA reads as TGTGCCACCAGCACAGACACAGCTCGAAAACTGTTTTTT.